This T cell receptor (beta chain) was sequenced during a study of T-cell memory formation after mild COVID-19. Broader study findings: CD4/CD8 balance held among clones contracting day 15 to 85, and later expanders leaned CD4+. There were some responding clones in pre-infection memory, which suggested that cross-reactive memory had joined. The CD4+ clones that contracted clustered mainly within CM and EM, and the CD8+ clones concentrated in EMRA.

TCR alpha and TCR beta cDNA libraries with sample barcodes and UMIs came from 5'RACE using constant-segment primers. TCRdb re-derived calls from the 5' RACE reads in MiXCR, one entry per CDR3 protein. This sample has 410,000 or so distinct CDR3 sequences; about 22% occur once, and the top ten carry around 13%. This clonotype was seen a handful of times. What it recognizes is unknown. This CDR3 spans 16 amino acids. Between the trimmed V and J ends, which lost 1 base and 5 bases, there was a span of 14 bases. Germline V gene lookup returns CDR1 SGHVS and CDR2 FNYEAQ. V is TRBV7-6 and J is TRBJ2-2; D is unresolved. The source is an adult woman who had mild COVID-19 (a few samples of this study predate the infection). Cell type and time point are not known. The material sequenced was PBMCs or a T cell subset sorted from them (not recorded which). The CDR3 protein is CASSLEARLWTGELFF. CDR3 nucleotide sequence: TGTGCCAGCAGCTTAGAGGCTAGATTATGGACCGGGGAGCTGTTTTTT. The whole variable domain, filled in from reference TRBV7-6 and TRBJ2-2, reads GAGVSQSPRYKVTKRGQDVALRCDPISGHVSLYWYRQALGQGPEFLTYFNYEAQQDKSGLPNDRFSAERPEGSISTLTIQRTEQRDSAMYRCASSLEARLWTGELFFGEGSRLTVL.